This TCR beta chain derives from a study of Graves' ophthalmopathy and Graves' hyperthyroidism. The V end was cut by 0 bases, the J end by 4 bases, with 3 bases between. The length of the CDR3 is 11 residues. CDR1 GTSNPN and CDR2 SVGIG come from the germline V gene (reference sequence). Patients with other autoimmune diseases, uncontrolled infections, pregnancy or lactation were excluded. The PBMCs used were ones drawn from over 9.5 ml of fresh peripheral blood. This clonotype came up many times. The antigen is not known. Points from the study as a whole: For separating ophthalmopathy from stable hyperthyroidism, a 13-signature model gave over 85% sensitivity and 65% to 82% specificity.

RNA transcripts were the source from which TCR beta CDR3 regions were amplified. First-round RT-PCR relied on HTBI primers, and a second-round multiplex PCR came next. TCRdb redid the calling of the multiplex PCR reads with MiXCR, one entry per CDR3 protein. The sample yields over 450,000 distinct CDR3 sequences, approximately 15% seen once. The chain links TRBV30 to TRBJ1-2, with D uncertain. The receptor was derived from a woman aged 30 to 39 with Graves' ophthalmopathy. Sequenced sample: blood. The CDR3 reads CAWSVSYGYTF. CDR3 nucleotide sequence: TGTGCCTGGAGTGTAAGCTATGGCTACACCTTC.